This T cell receptor beta chain stems from a study of beta chain features in type 1 diabetes. Study-wide results and limits: TCRB CDR3s were moderately but significantly shorter in Type 1 diabetes patients in all four CD4+ subsets.

This clone was picked up a small number of times. The target antigen is unknown. The CDR3 is made up of 11 amino acids. V lost 3 bases to trimming and J lost 7 bases, with 5 bases between them. Germline values: CDR1 SGHTA, CDR2 FQGNSA. Sequencing targeted expressed TCRB transcripts, as all isolated RNA had been reverse transcribed. Libraries were prepared by immunoSEQ multiplex PCR; TCRdb keeps only in-frame clonotypes and omits some of them. The sample carries around 340,000 clones, around 9% recorded once. Sequencing used central memory CD4+ T cells from blood. The receptor comes from a man younger than 40 with type 1 diabetes. The gene calls are TRBV7-2 and TRBJ2-3; D is uncertain. CDR3 sequence (DNA): TGTGCCAGCAGCTTCGAATATACGCAGTATTTT. It specifies CASSFEYTQYF. Looking up the rest from reference TRBV7-2 and TRBJ2-3 gives the full variable domain: GAGVSQSPSNKVTEKGKDVELRCDPISGHTALYWYRQSLGQGLEFLIYFQGNSAPDKSGLPSDRFSAERTGGSVSTLTIQRTQQEDSAVYLCASSFEYTQYFGPGTRLTVL.